This TCR beta chain was obtained from a study of OX40 agonist ivuxolimab in advanced cancers. Study overall: Patients undergoing dose escalation presented with hepatocellular carcinoma, melanoma, renal cell or head and neck cancer. Three patients had partial responses: one hepatocellular carcinoma, two cutaneous melanoma.

The V end was cut by 3 bases, the J end by 5 bases, with 12 bases between. The germline CDR1 and CDR2 sequences are SGHDT and YYEEEE. The CDR3 has 14 amino acids. Using immunoSEQ multiplex PCR, the repertoire was profiled, and TCRdb retains in-frame clones only, with some absent. The table includes 80,000 to 100,000 clones, roughly 93% detected once. Sequences were derived from CD4+ or CD8+ T cells sorted from blood, sampled in a trial of the OX40 agonist ivuxolimab. The receptor's source is an adult with an advanced solid tumor such as melanoma, head and neck, liver or kidney cancer. V and J are TRBV5-6 and TRBJ1-5; D remains unclear. The CDR3 DNA sequence: TGTGCCAGCAGCTCCCTCGATCGAGATCAGCCCCAGCATTTT. Protein sequence: CASSSLDRDQPQHF.